These T cell receptor beta chains were read from a single sample in a study of shared clonotypes between healthy human individuals. Using immunoSEQ multiplex PCR, the repertoire was profiled, and TCRdb retains in-frame clones only, with some absent. Of about 560,000 clones in the sample, just over 75% were seen once. The sequenced sample consisted of PBMCs. The receptor source for this set is a woman between 40 and 55 years old in good health. Some clones in this sample may be carry-over from other donors' samples. The CDR3 runs from the conserved cysteine through the conserved F or W. The D gene is left open where the match is weak. Rows may omit the clone size; those that give it use once, few, many or a size class.

>TRBV4-3|TRBD2|-|TRBJ2-7
CASSQGGLADSYEQYF
TGCGCCAGCAGCCAAGGGGGACTAGCGGACTCCTACGAGCAGTACTTC
>TRBV2|-|-|TRBJ1-5
CASTASNQPQHF
TGTGCCAGCACGGCTAGCAATCAGCCCCAGCATTTT
>TRBV28|-|-|TRBJ1-1
CASSSLQSRAFF
TGTGCCAGCAGTTCCTTGCAATCGCGGGCTTTCTTT
>TRBV2|-|few|TRBJ1-5
CASSEHRAQPQHF
TGTGCCAGCAGTGAACACAGGGCTCAGCCCCAGCATTTT
>TRBV7-3|-|once|TRBJ2-7
CASSPGRGAPEQYF
TGTGCCAGCAGCCCCGGAAGGGGGGCCCCCGAGCAGTACTTC
>TRBV29-1|-|-|TRBJ1-1
CSATGDGAFF
TGCAGTGCGACCGGGGATGGGGCTTTCTTT
>TRBV19|TRBD1|-|TRBJ2-7
CASRQGHSGSYEQYF
TGTGCCAGTAGACAGGGGCACTCGGGCTCCTACGAGCAGTACTTC
>TRBV2|TRBD1|few|TRBJ2-3
CACRRDRETPTDTQYF
TGTGCCTGCAGAAGGGACAGGGAAACTCCCACAGATACGCAGTATTTT
>TRBV25-1|-|-|TRBJ2-7
CASSEQGRYEQYF
TGTGCCAGCAGTGAACAGGGTAGATACGAGCAGTACTTC
>TRBV12-5|TRBD1|-|TRBJ2-2
CASGLRQGGGTGELFF
TGTGCTAGTGGGCTAAGACAGGGTGGTGGCACCGGGGAGCTGTTTTTT
>TRBV9|TRBD1|-|TRBJ1-3
CASSPRQGARNTIYF
TGTGCCAGCAGCCCCAGACAGGGGGCTCGAAACACCATATATTTT
>TRBV5-4|-|-|TRBJ1-1
CASSLTGSNTEAFF
TGTGCCAGCAGCTTGACAGGGTCGAACACTGAAGCTTTCTTT
>TRBV2|-|once|TRBJ2-4
CASSELGQTKNIQYF
TGTGCCAGCAGTGAACTAGGTCAAACCAAAAACATTCAGTACTTC
>TRBV6-1|TRBD2|-|TRBJ2-1
CASFRGGRISNEQFF
TGTGCCAGCTTCCGGGGAGGGCGGATTTCCAATGAGCAGTTCTTC
>TRBV2|-|many|TRBJ1-5
CASSERDFQHF
TGTGCCAGCAGTGAAAGGGATTTCCAGCATTTT
>TRBV7-8|-|-|TRBJ1-2
CASSPSSGTTFNYGYTF
TGTGCCAGCAGCCCTTCCTCCGGGACGACTTTTAACTATGGCTACACCTTC
>TRBV7-2|-|-|TRBJ2-6
CASSFRRQGSGANVLTF
TGTGCCAGCAGCTTCCGACGGCAGGGCTCTGGGGCCAACGTCCTGACTTTC
>TRBV27|-|once|TRBJ1-1
CASSLSPGSAEAFF
TGTGCCAGCAGTTTATCGCCGGGGAGCGCTGAAGCTTTCTTT
>TRBV30|-|-|TRBJ2-7
CAWSGRGGRYEQYF
TGTGCCTGGAGCGGCAGAGGGGGGAGGTACGAGCAGTACTTC
>TRBV10-3|-|-|TRBJ2-2
CAIRQALRVGTGELFF
TGTGCCATCCGACAGGCCCTAAGGGTGGGCACCGGGGAGCTGTTTTTT
>TRBV29-1|-|-|TRBJ2-5
CSAHFPSRETQYF
TGCAGCGCCCATTTTCCTAGCCGGGAGACCCAGTACTTC
>TRBV7-2|TRBD1|once|TRBJ2-7
CASSLTISDRDRSSYEQYF
TGTGCCAGCAGCTTAACTATCTCCGACCGGGACAGGAGCTCCTACGAGCAGTACTTC
>TRBV5-1|-|-|TRBJ1-3
CASSLAGTGNTIYF
TGCGCCAGCAGCTTGGCGGGGACCGGAAACACCATATATTTT
>TRBV19|-|few|TRBJ1-1
CASSISRGEEAFF
TGTGCCAGTAGTATCTCGAGGGGCGAGGAGGCTTTCTTT
>TRBV27|TRBD1|-|TRBJ2-2
CASGTGGGDGELFF
TGTGCCAGCGGGACAGGGGGCGGGGACGGGGAGCTGTTTTTT
>TRBV10-3|TRBD1|few|TRBJ1-2
CAISGWDSGYTF
TGTGCCATCAGTGGATGGGACAGTGGCTACACCTTC
>TRBV29-1|-|-|TRBJ2-1
CSGSSGSLYNEQFF
TGCAGCGGATCCAGCGGGTCTCTTTACAATGAGCAGTTCTTC
>TRBV6-5|-|-|TRBJ1-4
CASRDLTNEKLFF
TGTGCCAGCAGGGATCTAACTAATGAAAAACTGTTTTTT
>TRBV28|-|-|TRBJ2-7
CASSLPPRYYEQYF
TGTGCCAGCAGTTTGCCCCCCAGGTACTACGAGCAGTACTTC
>TRBV28|TRBD1|-|TRBJ2-7
CASSSTGVSYEQYF
TGTGCCAGCAGTTCGACAGGGGTCTCCTACGAGCAGTACTTC
>TRBV5-4|TRBD2|-|TRBJ2-7
CASSTGTSSYEQYF
TGTGCCAGCAGCACCGGGACTAGCAGCTACGAGCAGTACTTC
>TRBV2|TRBD1|-|TRBJ1-5
CASSAGGGDQPQHF
TGTGCCAGCAGTGCAGGAGGGGGCGATCAGCCCCAGCATTTT
>TRBV27|-|once|TRBJ2-5
CASSSRQDSWEQYF
TGTGCCAGCAGCTCAAGACAGGACTCCTGGGAGCAGTACTTC
>TRBV2|TRBD1|-|TRBJ1-2
CASSPGTGLGYTF
TGTGCCAGCAGCCCCGGGACAGGGTTGGGCTACACCTTC
>TRBV6-1|-|-|TRBJ1-1
CASSQGPGEAFF
TGTGCCAGCAGTCAGGGTCCCGGTGAAGCTTTCTTT
>TRBV21-1|-|once|TRBJ1-2
CASTQGQGKWDGYTF
TGTGCCAGCACCCAAGGACAGGGGAAGTGGGATGGCTACACCTTC
>TRBV5-1|TRBD1|-|TRBJ1-5
CASSPQGANQPQHF
TGCGCCAGCAGCCCACAGGGGGCGAATCAGCCCCAGCATTTT
>TRBV28|TRBD2|-|TRBJ2-5
CASSPGLAGAETQYF
TGTGCCAGCAGTCCCGGACTAGCGGGAGCGGAGACCCAGTACTTC
>TRBV25-1|-|-|TRBJ1-3
CASSEAQGSRNTIYF
TGTGCCAGCAGTGAGGCGCAGGGGAGTCGAAACACCATATATTTT
>TRBV11-1|-|once|TRBJ2-3
CASSWTGSTDTQYF
TGTGCCAGCAGCTGGACTGGGAGCACAGATACGCAGTATTTT
>TRBV6-5|TRBD1|-|TRBJ2-5
CASSYSGQGETQYF
TGTGCCAGCAGTTACTCGGGACAGGGAGAGACCCAGTACTTC
>TRBV29-1|-|many|TRBJ2-4
CSVGGSSNIQYF
TGCAGCGTTGGAGGCAGTTCAAACATTCAGTACTTC
>TRBV5-1|-|-|TRBJ2-2
CASSVGAVPVTGELFF
TGCGCCAGCAGCGTTGGAGCAGTCCCGGTGACCGGGGAGCTGTTTTTT
>TRBV5-4|-|-|TRBJ1-6
CASSLGQYNSPLHF
TGTGCCAGCAGCTTAGGACAGTATAATTCACCTCTCCACTTT
>TRBV6-5|TRBD2|-|TRBJ2-1
CASSRTSGRAIEQFF
TGTGCCAGCAGCCGGACTAGCGGGAGGGCTATTGAGCAGTTCTTC
>TRBV30|TRBD2|-|TRBJ2-7
CAWSRNSGSGYEQYF
TGTGCCTGGAGTCGTAATAGCGGGAGCGGGTACGAGCAGTACTTC
>TRBV4-2|-|-|TRBJ2-7
CASSQEGGDRVYEQYF
TGTGCCAGCAGCCAAGAAGGCGGAGACAGAGTATACGAGCAGTACTTC